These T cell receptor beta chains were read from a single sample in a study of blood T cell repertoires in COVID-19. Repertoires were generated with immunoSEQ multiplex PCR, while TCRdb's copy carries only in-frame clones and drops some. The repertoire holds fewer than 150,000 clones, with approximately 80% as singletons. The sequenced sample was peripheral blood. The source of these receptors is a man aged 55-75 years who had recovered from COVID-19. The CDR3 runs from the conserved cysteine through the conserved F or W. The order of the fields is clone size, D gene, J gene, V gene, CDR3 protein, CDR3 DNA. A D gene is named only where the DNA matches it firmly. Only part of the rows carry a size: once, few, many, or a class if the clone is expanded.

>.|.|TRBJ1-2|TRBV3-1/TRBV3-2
CASSPSRGGYGYTF
TGTGCCAGCAGCCCCTCACGGGGAGGCTATGGCTACACCTTC
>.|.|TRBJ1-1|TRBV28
CASSTSAGVDTEAFF
TGTGCCAGCAGCACCTCGGCAGGGGTCGACACTGAAGCTTTCTTT
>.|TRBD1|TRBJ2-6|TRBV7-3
CASSLRGQVAGANVLTF
TGTGCCAGCAGCTTAAGGGGACAGGTTGCTGGGGCCAACGTCCTGACTTTC
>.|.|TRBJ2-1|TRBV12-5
CASGYNRDEQFF
TGTGCTAGTGGCTATAATAGAGATGAGCAGTTCTTC
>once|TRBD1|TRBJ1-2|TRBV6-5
CASSLRDREGYGYTF
TGTGCCAGCAGTCTCCGGGACAGGGAGGGCTATGGCTACACCTTC
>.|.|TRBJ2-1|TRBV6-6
CASSIGQNEQFF
TGTGCCAGCAGTATCGGACAAAATGAGCAGTTCTTC
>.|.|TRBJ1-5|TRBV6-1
CASSEQGVGSQPQHF
TGTGCCAGCAGTGAACAGGGTGTCGGTAGTCAGCCCCAGCATTTT
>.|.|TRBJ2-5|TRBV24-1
CATSGGIPGETQYF
TGTGCCACCAGTGGAGGGATCCCCGGCGAGACCCAGTACTTC
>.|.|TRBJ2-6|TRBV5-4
CASSLSGGWGANVLTF
TGTGCCAGCAGCTTGAGTGGAGGGTGGGGGGCCAACGTCCTGACTTTC
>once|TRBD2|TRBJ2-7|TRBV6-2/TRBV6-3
CASSYPGLAGLYEQYF
TGTGCCAGCAGTTACCCCGGACTAGCGGGACTCTACGAGCAGTACTTC
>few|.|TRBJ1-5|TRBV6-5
CASSYSRKGKQPQHF
TGTGCCAGCAGTTACTCGAGGAAGGGGAAGCAGCCCCAGCATTTT
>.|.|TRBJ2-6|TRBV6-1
CASSEQGTGANVLTF
TGTGCCAGCAGTGAACAGGGGACTGGGGCCAACGTCCTGACTTTC
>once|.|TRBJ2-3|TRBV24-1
CATSARADTQYF
TGTGCCACCAGTGCACGGGCAGATACGCAGTATTTT
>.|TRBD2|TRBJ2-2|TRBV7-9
CASSLGLAGTGELFF
TGTGCCAGCAGCTTGGGACTAGCGGGCACCGGGGAGCTGTTTTTT
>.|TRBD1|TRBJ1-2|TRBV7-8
CASRQGLSYGYTF
TGTGCCAGCAGACAGGGGCTCAGCTATGGCTACACCTTC
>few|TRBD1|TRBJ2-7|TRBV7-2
CASSLDPLGQGEQYF
TGTGCCAGCAGCTTAGACCCTTTGGGACAGGGGGAGCAGTACTTC
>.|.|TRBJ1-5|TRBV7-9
CASSFSGDQPQHF
TGTGCCAGCAGCTTCTCAGGGGATCAGCCCCAGCATTTT
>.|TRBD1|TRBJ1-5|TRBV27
CASSRTGSQPQHF
TGTGCCAGCAGCCGGACAGGGTCTCAGCCCCAGCATTTT
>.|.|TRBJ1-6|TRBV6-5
CASSSLGEDSPLHF
TGTGCCAGCAGTTCCCTGGGGGAGGATTCACCCCTCCACTTT
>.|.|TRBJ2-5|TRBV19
CASNIGGTDQETQYF
TGTGCCAGTAATATAGGAGGGACAGACCAAGAGACCCAGTACTTC
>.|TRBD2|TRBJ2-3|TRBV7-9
CASSSRGSGRPDTQYF
TGTGCCAGCAGCTCCCGGGGTAGCGGGAGACCAGATACGCAGTATTTT
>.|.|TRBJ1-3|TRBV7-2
CASSLAGVGGNTIYF
TGTGCCAGCAGCTTAGCAGGGGTGGGCGGAAACACCATATATTTT
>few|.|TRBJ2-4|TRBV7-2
CASSLVRENIQYF
TGTGCCAGCAGCTTAGTCCGGGAAAACATTCAGTACTTC
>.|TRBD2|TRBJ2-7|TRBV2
CASSDGLGSYEQYF
TGTGCCAGCAGCGATGGACTAGGATCCTACGAGCAGTACTTC
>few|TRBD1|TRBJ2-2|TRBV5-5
CASRAGTGSNTGELFF
TGTGCCAGCAGAGCCGGGACAGGGTCAAACACCGGGGAGCTGTTTTTT
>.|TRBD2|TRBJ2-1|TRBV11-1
CASSSLSGSGNEQFF
TGTGCCAGCAGCTCCCTTAGCGGGAGTGGTAATGAGCAGTTCTTC
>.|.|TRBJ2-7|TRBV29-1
CSARDTYYEQYF
TGCAGCGCCAGGGACACATACTACGAGCAGTACTTC
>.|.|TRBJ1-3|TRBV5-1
CASSFGWEGNTIYF
TGCGCCAGCAGCTTCGGCTGGGAGGGAAACACCATATATTTT
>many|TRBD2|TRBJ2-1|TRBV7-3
CASSLILAAYNEQFF
TGTGCCAGCAGCTTAATACTAGCGGCTTACAATGAGCAGTTCTTC
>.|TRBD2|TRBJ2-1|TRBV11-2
CASGDMTSGRVNEQFF
TGTGCCAGCGGAGACATGACTAGCGGGAGGGTAAATGAGCAGTTCTTC
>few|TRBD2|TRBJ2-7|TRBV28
CASDQREGDEQYF
TGTGCCAGCGACCAGCGGGAGGGGGACGAGCAGTACTTC
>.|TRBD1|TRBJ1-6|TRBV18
CASSPTGAGSPLHF
TGTGCCAGCTCTCCGACAGGGGCGGGTTCACCCCTCCACTTT
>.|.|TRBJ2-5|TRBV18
CASSTGSEETQYF
TGTGCCAGCTCAACCGGGTCGGAGGAGACCCAGTACTTC
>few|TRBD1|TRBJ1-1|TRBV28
CASRPGQKNTEAFF
TGTGCCAGCAGGCCGGGACAGAAGAACACTGAAGCTTTCTTT
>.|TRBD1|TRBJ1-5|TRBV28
CASSIRTGDQPQHF
TGTGCCAGCAGTATCAGGACAGGGGATCAGCCCCAGCATTTT
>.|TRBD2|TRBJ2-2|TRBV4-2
CASSPLRGTSITGELFF
TGTGCCAGCAGCCCCTTGAGGGGGACTAGCATCACCGGGGAGCTGTTTTTT
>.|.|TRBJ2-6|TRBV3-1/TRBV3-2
CASSPRYSTVAGANVLTF
TGTGCCAGCAGCCCCAGATATTCAACAGTGGCTGGGGCCAACGTCCTGACTTTC
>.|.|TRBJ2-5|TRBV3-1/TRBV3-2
CASGLRGQETQYF
TGTGCCAGTGGACTTAGGGGGCAAGAGACCCAGTACTTC
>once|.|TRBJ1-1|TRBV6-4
CASSDESDTEAFF
TGTGCCAGCAGTGACGAGTCCGACACTGAAGCTTTCTTT
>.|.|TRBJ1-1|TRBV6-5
CASSTSDRPKAFF
TGTGCCAGCAGTACCTCCGACAGGCCCAAAGCTTTCTTT